These T cell receptor beta chains were read from a single sample in a study of prognosis after radiotherapy for stage I lung cancer. MiXCR, applied by TCRdb to the multiplex PCR reads, yields one record per CDR3 protein. The table shows around 23,000 distinct CDR3 sequences, with more than 40% occurring only once. The source material was PBMCs, sampled before or after stereotactic body radiation therapy (not recorded which). Receptors were obtained from a donor over 45 with non-small cell lung cancer. The CDR3 runs from the conserved cysteine through the conserved F or W. Each record gives: V gene, CDR3 protein.

v_call: TRBV28
cdr3_aa: CASSSGAGGSYNSPLHF

v_call: TRBV7-3
cdr3_aa: CASSLVGSSTEAFF

v_call: TRBV5-1
cdr3_aa: CASSVEGALRNSPLHF

v_call: TRBV5-4
cdr3_aa: CASSLGGTGQETQHF

v_call: TRBV7-6
cdr3_aa: CASSLKGIAGGREQFF

v_call: TRBV24-1
cdr3_aa: CATSGAARGDQPQHF

v_call: TRBV4-3
cdr3_aa: CASSQRDDSYEQYF

v_call: TRBV5-1
cdr3_aa: CASSLTGAWDTQYF

v_call: TRBV6-5
cdr3_aa: CASSYFDYQYF

v_call: TRBV7-9
cdr3_aa: CASSLTIGSGNTIYF

v_call: TRBV3-2
cdr3_aa: CASSQDMRRIGRGETQYF

v_call: TRBV7-9
cdr3_aa: CASSLGQGASNTGELFF

v_call: TRBV5-1
cdr3_aa: CASSLGQVEAFF

v_call: TRBV28
cdr3_aa: CASSYDRGDGELFF

v_call: TRBV28
cdr3_aa: CASTPYSVSTEAFF

v_call: TRBV5-1
cdr3_aa: CASSGGDARTAEAFF

v_call: TRBV19
cdr3_aa: CASSILGTGGSYNEQFF

v_call: TRBV7-2
cdr3_aa: CANSPDSSAQPQHF

v_call: TRBV5-7
cdr3_aa: CASSGVEGEQYF